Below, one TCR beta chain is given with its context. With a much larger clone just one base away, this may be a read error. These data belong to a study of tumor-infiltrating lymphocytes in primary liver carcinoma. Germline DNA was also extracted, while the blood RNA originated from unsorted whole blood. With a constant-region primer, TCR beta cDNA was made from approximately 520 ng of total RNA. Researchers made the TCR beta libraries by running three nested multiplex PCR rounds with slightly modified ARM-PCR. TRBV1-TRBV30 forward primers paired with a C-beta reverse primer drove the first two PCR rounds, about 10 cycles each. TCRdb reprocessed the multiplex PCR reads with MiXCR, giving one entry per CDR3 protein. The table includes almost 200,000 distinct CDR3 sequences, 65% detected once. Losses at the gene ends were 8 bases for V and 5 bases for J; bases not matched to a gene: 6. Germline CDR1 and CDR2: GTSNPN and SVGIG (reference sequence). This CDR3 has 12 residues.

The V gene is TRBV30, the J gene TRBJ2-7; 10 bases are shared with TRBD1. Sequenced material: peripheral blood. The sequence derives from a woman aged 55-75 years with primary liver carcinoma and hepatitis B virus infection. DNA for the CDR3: TGTGCCGGGGGACAGGGGAGGAACGAGCAGTACTTC. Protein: CAGGQGRNEQYF.